This T cell receptor (beta chain) was identified during a study of CD8 T cells in ankylosing spondylitis. With 7 bases clipped from V and 7 bases from J, the junction kept 5 bases outside the gene matches. The CDR3 consists of 12 residues. CDR1 is SNHLY, CDR2 FYNNEI, per germline. Findings and caveats of the study: Within ankylosing spondylitis blood, a TCR beta motif made up of eight highly homologous variants appeared to be characteristic.

This clonotype was seen only a few times. Its antigen is currently unknown. TCRdb redid the calling of the 5' RACE reads with MiXCR, one entry per CDR3 protein. The sample carries approximately 340,000 distinct CDR3 sequences, about 15% recorded once. Input material: blood, either unsorted or a sorted T cell fraction (not recorded which). V usage is TRBV2 and J usage is TRBJ1-1; 8 bases map to TRBD1. The sequence was collected from a male donor with ankylosing spondylitis or in good health (not recorded which). Here the CDR3 DNA reads TGTGCCAGCATGTTACAGGGGGGTGAAGCTTTCTTT. This translates into CASMLQGGEAFF.